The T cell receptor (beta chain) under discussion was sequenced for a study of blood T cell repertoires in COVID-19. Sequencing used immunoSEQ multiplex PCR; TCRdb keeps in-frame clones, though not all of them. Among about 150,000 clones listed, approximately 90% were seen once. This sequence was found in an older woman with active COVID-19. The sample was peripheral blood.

CDR3 sequence: CASSPEVNTEAFF. The CDR3 nucleotides are TGTGCCAGCAGCCCAGAGGTTAACACTGAAGCTTTCTTT. The chain joins TRBV7-9 to TRBJ1-1; unclear D gene. The CDR3 has 13 amino acids. CDR1 is SEHNR, CDR2 FQNEAQ, per germline (reference sequence). Deletions cut 5 bases from V and 2 bases from J, with 9 bases between.